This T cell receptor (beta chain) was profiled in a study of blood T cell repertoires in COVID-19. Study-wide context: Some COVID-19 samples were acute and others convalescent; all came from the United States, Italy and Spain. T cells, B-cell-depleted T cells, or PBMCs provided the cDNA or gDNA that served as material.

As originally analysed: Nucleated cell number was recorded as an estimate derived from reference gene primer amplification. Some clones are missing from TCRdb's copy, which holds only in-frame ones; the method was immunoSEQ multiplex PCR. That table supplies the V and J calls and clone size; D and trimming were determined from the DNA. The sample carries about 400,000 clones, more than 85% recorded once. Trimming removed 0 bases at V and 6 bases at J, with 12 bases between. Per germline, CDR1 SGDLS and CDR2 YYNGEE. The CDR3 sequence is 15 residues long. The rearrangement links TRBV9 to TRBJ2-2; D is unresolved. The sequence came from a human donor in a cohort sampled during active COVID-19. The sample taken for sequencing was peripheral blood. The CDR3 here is CASSVARNEPGELFF. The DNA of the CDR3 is TGTGCCAGCAGCGTAGCTCGTAACGAGCCCGGGGAGCTGTTTTTT.